This entry lists 3 T cell receptor beta chains sequenced from one sample in a study of T cell changes during pregnancy in multiple sclerosis. The data were produced by immunoSEQ multiplex PCR, yet TCRdb's version contains in-frame clones alone and is incomplete. The table has around 64,000 clones, around nine tenths seen once. The material was CD4+ T cells from peripheral blood mononuclear cells, obtained after pregnancy. These TCRs come from a female donor with multiple sclerosis, enrolled in a pregnancy study.

V usage is TRBV13 and J usage is TRBJ2-6; 9 nucleotides align to TRBD1. The V segment lost 5 bases and the J segment 0 bases; nucleotides outside the gene matches: 8. Germline values: CDR1 PRHDT, CDR2 FYEKMQ (reference sequence). The CDR3 is 18 amino acids. CDR3 in amino acids: CASSPRDRAISGANVLTF. CDR3 in DNA: TGTGCCAGCAGCCCACGGGACAGGGCGATCTCTGGGGCCAACGTCCTGACTTTC.

The V and J genes are TRBV6-1 and TRBJ1-4; the match to TRBD1 covers 7 bases. CDR1 is MNHNS and CDR2 is SASEGT in the germline V gene. V gave up 4 bases and J gave up 8 bases; unmatched junction bases: 7. The CDR3 runs to 14 residues. The CDR3 nucleotides read TGTGCCAGCAGTGTCGAGACAGGGCCGGAAAAACTGTTTTTT. It specifies CASSVETGPEKLFF.

The CDR3 sequence is CASSWTSRSGEQFF. Written as DNA, the CDR3 is TGTGCCAGCAGTTGGACTAGTCGTAGCGGTGAGCAGTTCTTC. The chain has TRBV6-5 and TRBJ2-1, with 7 bases that match TRBD2. There are 14 residues in the CDR3. Germline CDR1 reads MNHEY; CDR2 reads SVGAGI. V was pared by 4 bases and J by 9 bases, with 9 bases of the junction left unmatched.